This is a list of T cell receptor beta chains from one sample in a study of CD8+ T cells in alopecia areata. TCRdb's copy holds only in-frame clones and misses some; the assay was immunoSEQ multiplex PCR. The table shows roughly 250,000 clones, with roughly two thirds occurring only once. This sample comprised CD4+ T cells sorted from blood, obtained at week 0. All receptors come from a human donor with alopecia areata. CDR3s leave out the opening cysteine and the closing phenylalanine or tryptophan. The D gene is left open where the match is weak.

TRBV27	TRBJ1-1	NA	ASSLNRAETEAF
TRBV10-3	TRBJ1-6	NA	AIGTQVGSPLH
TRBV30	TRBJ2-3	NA	AWSGIKGVNTQY
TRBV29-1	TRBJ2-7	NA	SVSPVPGEQY
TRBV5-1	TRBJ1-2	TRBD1	ASSPGQGLYGYT
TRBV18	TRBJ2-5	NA	ASSPLGETQY
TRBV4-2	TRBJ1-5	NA	ASSQDRSNQPQH
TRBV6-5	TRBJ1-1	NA	ASRWGTEAF
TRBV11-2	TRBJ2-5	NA	ASSPSSKGWETQY
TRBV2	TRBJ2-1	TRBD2	ASSSPLAGGSPEQF
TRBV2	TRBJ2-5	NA	ASSGDRTIRETQY
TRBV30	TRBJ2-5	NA	AWSPGFETQY
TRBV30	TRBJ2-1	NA	AWTIGGASYNEQF
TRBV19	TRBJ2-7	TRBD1	ASMGTGAYEQY
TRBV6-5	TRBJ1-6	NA	ASRNRVDWTPLH
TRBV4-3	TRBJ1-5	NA	ASSPANSQPQH
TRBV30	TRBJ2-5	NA	AWRDRETQY
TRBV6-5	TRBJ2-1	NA	ASSSPRRAKDEQF
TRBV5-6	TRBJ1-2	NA	ASSLAGTYYGYT
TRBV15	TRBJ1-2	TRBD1	ATSRDYWDRERGYT
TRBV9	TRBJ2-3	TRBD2	ASSRLAGGYTDTQY
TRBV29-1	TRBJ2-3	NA	SVRAENTDTQY
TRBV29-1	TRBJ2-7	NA	SASRARDTASEQY
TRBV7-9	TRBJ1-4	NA	ASQGSEKLF
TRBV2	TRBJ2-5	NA	APSFGDQETQY
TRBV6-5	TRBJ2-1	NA	ASTEAHQQF
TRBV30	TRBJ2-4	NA	AWTGSRNIQY
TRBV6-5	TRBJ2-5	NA	ASSPRTAETQY
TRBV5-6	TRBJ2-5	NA	ASRGQRETQY
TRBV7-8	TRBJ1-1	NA	ASSPTRANTEAF
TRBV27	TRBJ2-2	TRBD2	ACQSGELSGELF
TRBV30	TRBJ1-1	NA	AWSVPPSGENTEAF
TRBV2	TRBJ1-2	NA	ASSDLANYGYT
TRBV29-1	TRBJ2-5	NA	SVERVREETQY
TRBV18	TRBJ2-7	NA	ASSPDLTYEQY
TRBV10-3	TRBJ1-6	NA	AITFGGADSPLH
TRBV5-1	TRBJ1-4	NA	ASSSEGVLGWEKLF
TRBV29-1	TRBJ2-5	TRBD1	SVGPGQGHEYQETQY
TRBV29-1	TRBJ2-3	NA	SVGQGSPTDTQY
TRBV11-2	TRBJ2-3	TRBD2	ASSLGGLAGEPDTQY
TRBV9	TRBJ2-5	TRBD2	ASSASGTSGETQY
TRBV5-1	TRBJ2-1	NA	ASSLAQEYNEQF